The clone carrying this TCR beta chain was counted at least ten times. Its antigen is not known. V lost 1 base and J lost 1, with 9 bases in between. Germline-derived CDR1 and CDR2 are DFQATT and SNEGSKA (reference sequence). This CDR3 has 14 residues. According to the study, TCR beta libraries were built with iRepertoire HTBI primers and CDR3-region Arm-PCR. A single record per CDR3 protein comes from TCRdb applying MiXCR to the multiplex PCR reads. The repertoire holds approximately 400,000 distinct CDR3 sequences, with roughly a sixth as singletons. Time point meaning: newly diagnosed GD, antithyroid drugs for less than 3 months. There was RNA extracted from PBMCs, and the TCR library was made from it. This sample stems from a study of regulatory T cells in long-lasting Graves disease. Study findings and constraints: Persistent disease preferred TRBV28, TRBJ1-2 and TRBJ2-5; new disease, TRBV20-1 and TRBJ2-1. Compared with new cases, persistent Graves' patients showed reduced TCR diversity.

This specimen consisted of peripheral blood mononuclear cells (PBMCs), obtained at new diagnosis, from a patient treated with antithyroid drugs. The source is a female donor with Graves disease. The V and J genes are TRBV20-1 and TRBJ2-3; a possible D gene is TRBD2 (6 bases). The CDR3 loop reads CSARGERGTDTQYF. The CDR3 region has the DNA TGCAGTGCTAGAGGCGAGCGGGGCACAGATACGCAGTATTTT.